This T cell receptor (beta chain) stems from a study of T cell responses to AZD1222 COVID-19 vaccine. Produced via immunoSEQ multiplex PCR; TCRdb's table is partial and in-frame only. The profile shows around 130,000 clones, 90% to 95% of them singletons. With regard to this clone: Its antigen is undetermined.

Study results and caveats: White British donors predominated, females outnumbered males, and clonal diversity was possibly underestimated.

The CDR3 is made up of 18 amino acids. The germline V gene encodes CDR1 MDHEN and CDR2 SYDVKM. The junction had 13 bases not matched to a gene; V was cut back by 6 bases and J by 0 bases. The rearrangement uses TRBV28 and TRBJ2-2, with 7 bases identical to TRBD1. The receptor was isolated from an adult in good health. The material sequenced was peripheral blood, taken on day 0 of AZD1222 vaccination. The CDR3 sequence is CASSRFQWGQTNTGELFF. The CDR3, as DNA: TGTGCCAGCAGCCGATTTCAATGGGGACAGACGAACACCGGGGAGCTGTTTTTT. Full variable domain (outside the CDR3, taken from reference TRBV28 and TRBJ2-2): DVKVTQSSRYLVKRTGEKVFLECVQDMDHENMFWYRQDPGLGLRLIYFSYDVKMKEKGDIPEGYSVSREKKERFSLILESASTNQTSMYLCASSRFQWGQTNTGELFFGEGSRLTVL.